This paragraph covers one T cell receptor (beta chain) sequence. Its antigen target is currently unknown. No base-level quality is on record; no much larger clone is a single base apart. The germline V gene specifies SGDLS as CDR1 and YYNGEE as CDR2. Here V drops 0 bases and J drops 5 bases, and the junction holds 6 bases not matched to any gene. There are 15 amino acids in the CDR3, from cysteine to phenylalanine inclusive. The CDR3 DNA has 45 bases and is translated from base 1. These data belong to a study of CD8 T cells in ankylosing spondylitis (dated 2017 in TCRdb). A note on the overall study: The study profiled T cell receptor beta repertoires in healthy donors and ankylosing spondylitis patients to find disease-linked TCR variants. In total, the full study cohort was made up of some 110 healthy donors and about two dozen ankylosing spondylitis patients. Peripheral blood was sampled, and synovial fluid was additionally collected from ankylosing spondylitis patients.

TCRdb names Illumina HiSeq 2500 as the instrument used. Quantitative 5'-RACE with molecular barcodes was the method used to prepare the TCR beta libraries. As for the original processing: To identify disease-linked TCR variants, a new computational method was used, one built on a probabilistic model of VDJ rearrangement. TCRdb reworked the public reads: Q25 trimming with fastp, MiXCR clone assembly, productive beta chains retained. Rows with a matching CDR3 protein are joined into one entry that keeps the most common DNA and genes. The V and J calls and clone size come from TCRdb's table, not from the authors' own analysis. The table for this sample lists 210,000 or so distinct CDR3 sequences; about 26% of them were counted only once. Clones ranked in the top ten supply around 6.3% of the sample. Summary of the overall study and its limitations: The disease-linked clones showed a CD8+ phenotype and occurred at relatively low frequencies in peripheral blood. Some motif variants were previously reported in synovial fluid and blood of reactive arthritis patients, suggesting common disease-initiation mechanisms. A TCR beta motif of roughly 8 highly homologous amino acid variants appeared characteristic of blood from ankylosing spondylitis patients. The disease-linked clones were reported as significantly enriched in matched synovial fluid samples from ankylosing spondylitis patients.

Sequencing used blood, either unsorted or a sorted T cell fraction (not recorded which). This receptor was taken from a male donor with ankylosing spondylitis or in good health (not recorded which). The sequence is built from TRBV9 and TRBJ2-7, with 9 junctional bases fitting TRBD2. CDR3 sequence: CASSVGIAGVNEQYF. The DNA reads as follows: TGTGCCAGCAGCGTAGGGATAGCGGGAGTAAACGAGCAGTACTTC.